A single sample is the source of the 21 T cell receptor beta chains below, sequenced in a study of post-analysis software for immune sequencing data. Overall study findings and caveats: The five TRBV segments detected at higher frequency in patients than in controls included TRBV5-6, TRBV5-1 and TRBV20-1.

The TCR beta cDNA libraries carried unique molecular identifiers. TCRdb re-called the PCR reads with MiXCR, one entry per CDR3 protein. Of hundreds of thousands of distinct CDR3 sequences listed, around a third are singletons. No antigens are known for them. The sequenced sample was blood. All receptors derive from a girl aged 10-17 years with multiple sclerosis.

V gene TRBV9 combines with J gene TRBJ2-3; the D gene is possibly TRBD2 (5 bases). Trimming took 3 bases from V and 3 from J, leaving 17 bases between them. The length of the CDR3 is 16 residues. Germline values: CDR1 SGDLS, CDR2 YYNGEE. The CDR3 DNA is TGTGCCAGCAGCGGTCGAGGGCTGGACTTGACAGATACGCAGTATTTT. Protein sequence: CASSGRGLDLTDTQYF.

The chain recombines TRBV6-6 with TRBJ2-1, with a weak D call TRBD2 (5 bases). V was trimmed by 7 bases and J by 9 bases, leaving 10 bases between them. The CDR3 has 11 residues. CDR1 and CDR2 (germline): MNHNY, SVGAGI (reference sequence). DNA of the CDR3: TGTGCCAGCATGTTGGAGGCTGAGCAGTTCTTC. This sequence encodes CASMLEAEQFF.

The V call is TRBV5-1, the J call TRBJ1-2, with 7 bases fitting TRBD1. The V gene's germline CDR1 is SGHRS and CDR2 YFSETQ. This CDR3 is 13 amino acids long. Trimming took 4 bases from V and 6 from J; bases not matched to a gene: 6. The CDR3 bases are TGCGCCAGCAGCAAGGGACAGCCTGATGGCTACACCTTC. Protein product: CASSKGQPDGYTF.

This clonotype was found a few times. This chain joins TRBV12-3 or TRBV12-4 and TRBJ2-7, with D unresolved. The CDR3 runs 13 residues. V was pared by 6 bases and J by 0 bases, with 9 bases between. The CDR3 coding sequence is TGTGCCAGCAGGGCCACTGGCTCCTACGAGCAGTACTTC. Its protein product is CASRATGSYEQYF.

Of note for this clonotype: At one end, the junction sequence differs from germline, possibly due to a read error. The chain joins TRBV6-1 to TRBJ2-1; 12 bases fit TRBD1. CDR1 is MNHNS and CDR2 is SASEGT in the germline V gene. The CDR3 spans 18 residues. CDR3 amino acids: CASNPGTGGLSSCNEQFF. The DNA for the CDR3 is TGTGCCAGCAATCCCGGGACAGGGGGCCTGAGCTCCTGCAATGAGCAGTTCTTC.

This rearrangement joins TRBV6-5 to TRBJ1-6; D is undetermined. This CDR3 comprises 13 residues. Germline CDR1 and CDR2: MNHEY and SVGAGI. With 2 bases removed from V and 5 bases from J, the gap between germline ends came to 4 bases. CDR3 sequence (DNA): TGTGCCAGCAGTTACGGGCATAATTCACCCCTCCACTTT. It translates to CASSYGHNSPLHF.

CDR3 in DNA: TGCAGTGCTGGGTACGACAGGAGAGGGGAAAAACTGTTTTTT. Residues: CSAGYDRRGEKLFF. The chain joins TRBV20-1 to TRBJ1-4, with a weak D call TRBD1 (6 bases). The germline V gene has CDR1 DFQATT and CDR2 SNEGSKA (reference sequence). The V end was cut by 5 bases, the J end by 8 bases, with 18 bases between. CDR3 length: 14 amino acids.

This clonotype was counted between two and nine times. The DNA for the CDR3 is TGTGCCAGCAGCTTAGCGCAGGGACAGGGGGCGAGTATGAACACTGAAGCTTTCTTT. Residues: CASSLAQGQGASMNTEAFF. V is TRBV7-2 and J is TRBJ1-1; 12 positions agree with TRBD1. Germline-derived CDR1 and CDR2 are SGHTA and FQGNSA. There are 19 residues in the CDR3. V trimming: 0 bases; J trimming: 0 bases; junction bases outside the gene matches: 8.

This clonotype was counted only a few times. The chain employs TRBV7-9 and TRBJ1-5; D may be TRBD1 (5 bases). The germline V and J ends were trimmed by 3 bases and 4 bases, with 13 bases remaining between them. Germline V gene data show CDR1 as SEHNR and CDR2 as FQNEAQ (reference sequence). The CDR3 totals 15 residues. The CDR3 loop reads CASSLGVGWNQPQHF. The DNA for the CDR3 is TGTGCCAGCAGCTTGGGGGTTGGTTGGAATCAGCCCCAGCATTTT.

This rearrangement joins TRBV16 to TRBJ1-2; D is ambiguous. The CDR3 is 14 residues long. The V end was cut by 0 bases, the J end by 2 bases, with 7 bases between. Germline V CDR1 and CDR2: KGHSY, FQNENV. CDR3 in amino acids: CASSQSPRNYGYTF. The CDR3 nucleotides are TGTGCCAGCAGCCAATCCCCCCGAAACTATGGCTACACCTTC.

The rearrangement uses TRBV20-1 and TRBJ2-5; the D gene could be TRBD1 or TRBD2 (5 bases each). The V and J ends lost 6 bases and 5 bases respectively, with 13 bases between them. The CDR3 spans 12 residues. CDR1 and CDR2 (germline): DFQATT, SNEGSKA (reference sequence). CDR3 in amino acids: CSATGARETQYF. The CDR3 DNA reads TGCAGTGCCACCGGGGCCCGCGAGACCCAGTACTTC.

The sample holds a few counts of this clonotype. CDR3 sequence (DNA): TGTGCCAGCAGTTGGGGGACTTCGGTGTTAAAACTGTTTTTT. It translates to CASSWGTSVLKLFF. This chain links TRBV12-3 or TRBV12-4 with TRBJ1-4, with D possibly TRBD1 on 5 matching bases. With 4 bases removed from V and 10 bases from J, the gap between germline ends came to 16 bases. The CDR3 has 14 residues.

The table lists this clonotype with many counts. J is TRBJ1-2 and V is TRBV7-9; D is possibly TRBD1 (6 bases). The CDR3 consists of 13 residues. Germline CDR1 reads SEHNR; CDR2 reads FQNEAQ (reference sequence). V was pared by 3 bases and J by 4 bases, with 9 bases between. CDR3 sequence: CASSFRGGYGYTF. Here the CDR3 DNA reads TGTGCCAGCAGCTTTCGAGGGGGCTATGGCTACACCTTC. Full variable domain (outside the CDR3, taken from reference TRBV7-9 and TRBJ1-2): DTGVSQNPRHKITKRGQNVTFRCDPISEHNRLYWYRQTLGQGPEFLTYFQNEAQLEKSRLLSDRFSAERPKGSFSTLEIQRTEQGDSAMYLCASSFRGGYGYTFGSGTRLTVV.

The rearrangement joins TRBV29-1 to TRBJ1-1; 8 nucleotides align to TRBD1. The CDR3 is made up of 13 amino acids. The junction had 8 bases not matched to a gene; V was cut back by 7 bases and J by 4 bases. The germline V gene has CDR1 SQVTM and CDR2 ANQGSEA. The CDR3, as DNA: TGCAGCGCCCGGACAGGGTTGGCCACTGAAGCTTTCTTT. This codes for CSARTGLATEAFF.

The CDR3 sequence: CASSSRGSSGANVLTF. CDR3 nucleotide sequence: TGTGCCAGCAGCTCCAGGGGTAGCTCTGGGGCCAACGTCCTGACTTTC. This chain uses TRBV5-5 with TRBJ2-6, with D perhaps matching TRBD1 (6 bases). The V end lost 3 bases, the J end lost 0 bases, and 10 bases lay between the germline ends. CDR1 is SGHKS and CDR2 is YYEKEE in the germline V gene (reference sequence). The CDR3 covers 16 residues.

This clonotype came up a few times. The chain has TRBV6-2 or TRBV6-3 and TRBJ2-1; 12 bases are shared with TRBD2. V shed 5 bases, J shed 8 bases, and the junction held 4 bases outside the gene matches. The V gene's germline CDR1 is MNHEY and CDR2 SVGEGT. This CDR3 contains 14 residues. The CDR3 DNA reads TGTGCCAGCAGTCTAGCGGGGGGGTGGGATGAGCAGTTCTTC. It encodes CASSLAGGWDEQFF.

The chain is built from TRBV7-9 and TRBJ1-4; D unresolved. V lost 5 bases and J 7 bases, leaving 14 bases between the germline ends. This CDR3 is 14 amino acids long. The germline V gene encodes CDR1 SEHNR and CDR2 FQNEAQ (reference sequence). CDR3 residues: CASSPTGYGEKLFF. CDR3 DNA: TGTGCCAGCAGCCCCACTGGTTACGGTGAAAAACTGTTTTTT.

J is TRBJ2-1 and V is TRBV7-9, with 11 bases aligning to TRBD1. Trimming cost V 1 base and J 3 bases; bases outside gene matches: 8. The CDR3 runs 18 residues. CDR1 and CDR2 from the germline V gene are SEHNR and FQNEAQ (reference sequence). The CDR3 nucleotides are TGTGCCAGCAGCTTAGGAGGGACAGGGGGTACTCGCTACAATGAGCAGTTCTTC. This translates into CASSLGGTGGTRYNEQFF.

This clonotype was picked up a small number of times. V usage is TRBV20-1 and J usage is TRBJ2-1; 8 bases align to TRBD1. Germline CDR1 DFQATT, CDR2 SNEGSKA (reference sequence). This CDR3 contains 16 residues. The V segment lost 5 bases and the J segment 7 bases; nucleotides outside the gene matches: 16. The CDR3 DNA sequence: TGCAGTGCTCGGAATCTGGACAGGGAATTCGGGAATGAGCAGTTCTTC. As protein: CSARNLDREFGNEQFF.

This rearrangement joins TRBV6-2 or TRBV6-3 to TRBJ2-5; 8 bases fit TRBD2. The CDR3 is 16 residues long. V was pared by 5 bases and J by 3 bases, with 11 bases of the junction left unmatched. Germline V CDR1 and CDR2: MNHEY, SVGEGT. The CDR3 region has the DNA TGTGCCAGCAGTCGTGACGGACTAGCCACAGAAGAGACCCAGTACTTC. This sequence encodes CASSRDGLATEETQYF.

This clonotype has a handful of counts. The chain is built from TRBV20-1 and TRBJ2-3, with 9 nucleotides matching TRBD2. This CDR3 contains 17 residues. Germline V gives CDR1 DFQATT, CDR2 SNEGSKA (reference sequence). With V trimmed by 1 base and J by 0 bases, 8 bases remained unmatched. CDR3 bases: TGCAGTGCTAGAGGAAGCGGGGGGCTAACTAGCACAGATACGCAGTATTTT. Protein sequence: CSARGSGGLTSTDTQYF.